A single sample gave rise to the 11 T cell receptor beta chains below, sequenced in a study of blood T cells in healthy people across ages. Next came a second PCR, run for about 7 to 12 cycles, which used a sample-barcoded 5' primer along with a J-beta primer mix. Via MiXCR, TCRdb re-called the 5' RACE reads, giving one row per CDR3 protein. The profile covers 700,000 to 950,000 distinct CDR3 sequences, with 35% to 45% appearing a single time and less than 25% taken by the ten largest. The sample was blood. All receptors derive from a woman in her fifties or sixties in good health.

The V and J genes are TRBV4-1 and TRBJ2-5; D gene ambiguous. The J call is uncertain, as TRBJ2-7 better fits the DNA end. The CDR3 runs 15 residues. Germline CDR1 reads MGHRA; CDR2 reads YSYEKL. The CDR3 is CASSPWAAQQNEQYF. CDR3 DNA sequence: TGCGCCAGCAGCCCCTGGGCAGCCCAGCAAAACGAGCAGTACTTC.

The chain employs TRBV20-1 and TRBJ1-2; possible D gene TRBD1, 5 bases. The CDR3 is made up of 13 amino acids. V lost 5 bases, J lost 10 bases, and 20 bases lay in between. Germline V CDR1 and CDR2: DFQATT, SNEGSKA (reference sequence). The CDR3 spells CSAVAGTGSVYTF. The CDR3 bases are TGCAGTGCTGTCGCCGGGACGGGGAGCGTCTACACCTTC.

The chain carries TRBV5-1 and TRBJ1-6; no firm D call. The CDR3 length is 16 residues. Trimming removed 4 bases from V and 7 bases from J, with 18 bases in between. Germline CDR1 reads SGHRS; CDR2 reads YFSETQ. CDR3 sequence reads: CASSPLGSLENSPLHF. The CDR3 DNA sequence: TGCGCCAGCAGCCCTTTAGGATCCTTGGAGAATTCACCCCTCCACTTT. Together with reference TRBV5-1 and TRBJ1-6, the CDR3 gives the full variable domain: KAGVTQTPRYLIKTRGQQVTLSCSPISGHRSVSWYQQTPGQGLQFLFEYFSETQRNKGNFPGRFSGRQFSNSRSEMNVSTLELGDSALYLCASSPLGSLENSPLHFGNGTRLTVT.

This clonotype was recorded a few times. At one of its ends the junction is not consistent with the germline gene, which may arise from a read error. The genes are TRBV5-1 and TRBJ2-7, with TRBD2 matching over 7 bases. Germline V CDR1 and CDR2: SGHRS, YFSETQ. The CDR3 consists of 14 residues. The CDR3 coding sequence is TGCGCCAGCAGCTTGGCGACTAGCTCCGACGAGCAGTACTTC. Translated: CASSLATSSDEQYF.

CDR3 in DNA: TGTGCCAGCAGATATAGCGGGGGGGCAAATGAGCAGTTCTTC. Translating it yields CASRYSGGANEQFF. This chain connects TRBV12-3 or TRBV12-4 to TRBJ2-1; 11 bases align to TRBD2. CDR3 length: 14 residues. V lost 6 bases, J lost 7 bases, and 5 bases stayed unmatched.

This chain links TRBV10-3 with TRBJ2-3; 10 bases map to TRBD1. This CDR3 is 15 amino acids long. Germline CDR1 is ENHRY and CDR2 is SYGVKD. The ends lost 7 bases at V and 3 bases at J; junction bases unmatched: 7. CDR3 protein: CAITQDRGGTDTQYF. The CDR3 coding sequence is TGTGCCATCACTCAGGACAGGGGGGGAACAGATACGCAGTATTTT.

Of note for this clonotype: One end of the junction is discordant with germline, which a read error may explain. V usage is TRBV24-1 and J usage is TRBJ2-2; perhaps TRBD1 as D (5 bases). The CDR3 extends over 15 amino acids. Germline assignment: CDR1 KGHDR and CDR2 SFDVKD. CDR3 nucleotide sequence: TGTGCCGCCAGTGATTTTGACAGATACACCGGGGAGCTGTTTTTT. Residues: CAASDFDRYTGELFF.

This clonotype was counted at least ten times. V gene TRBV4-2 combines with J gene TRBJ2-7; 8 bases agree with TRBD1. CDR3 length: 15 amino acids. Per germline, CDR1 LGHNA and CDR2 YNFKEQ. V was pared by 0 bases and J by 6 bases, with 7 bases of the junction left unmatched. In DNA form, the CDR3 reads TGTGCCAGCAGCCAAGACGTGACAGGGGAGGTCGAGCAGTACTTC. Translated: CASSQDVTGEVEQYF.

This clonotype turned up a few times. This chain joins TRBV7-6 and TRBJ2-3; 8 bases line up with TRBD1. The V and J ends lost 5 bases and 0 bases, in that order; junction bases with no gene match: 7. CDR1 is SGHVS, CDR2 FNYEAQ, per germline. This CDR3 has 16 residues. The CDR3 coding sequence is TGTGCCAGCAGCCCACGACAGGGGCTGAGCACAGATACGCAGTATTTT. The encoded protein is CASSPRQGLSTDTQYF.

J is TRBJ2-5 and V is TRBV7-2; D ambiguous. The CDR3 is 15 amino acids. V was shortened by 1 base and J by 5 bases, with 14 bases between the two germline ends. Germline loops: CDR1 SGHTA, CDR2 FQGNSA. The CDR3 spells CASSLVGSAQETQYF. The CDR3 bases are TGTGCCAGCAGCTTAGTTGGCTCGGCGCAGGAGACCCAGTACTTC.

CDR3 sequence: CASRSQEYGYTF. The CDR3 DNA reads as TGTGCCAGCAGAAGCCAGGAATATGGCTACACCTTC. This chain uses TRBV9 with TRBJ1-2; the D is unclear. The CDR3 runs 12 residues. V lost 5 bases and J 5 bases, leaving 10 bases between the germline ends. Germline V gene sequence: CDR1 SGDLS, CDR2 YYNGEE.